These T cell receptor beta chains were read from a single sample in a study of neurological immune-mediated disorders. TCRdb analysed the 5' RACE reads with MiXCR anew, one entry per CDR3 protein. The table has 71,000 or so distinct CDR3 sequences, roughly 4.7% seen once. The sample was PBMCs. The receptor source for this set is a woman aged 30 to 39 with multiple sclerosis. Each CDR3 is given with its conserved first and last residue. Each record gives: J gene, D gene, clone size, V gene, CDR3 DNA, CDR3 protein. D genes are given only for firm matches. The listing skips clone size in some rows; elsewhere it reads once, few, many or a size class.

>TRBJ2-1|NA|many|TRBV27
TGTGCCAGCAGTCTCTGGGGAGCGAATACAAATGGGCAGTTCTTC
CASSLWGANTNGQFF
>TRBJ2-1|TRBD1|many|TRBV7-2
TGTGCCAGCAGCAAAAACAGGGGGCTTATGGGCTACAATGAGCAGTTCTTC
CASSKNRGLMGYNEQFF
>TRBJ2-1|TRBD1|many|TRBV5-5
TGTGCCAGCAGCTCGACAGGGGGCATAGGCAATGAGCAGTTCTTC
CASSSTGGIGNEQFF
>TRBJ2-2|NA|NA|TRBV29-1
TGCAGGCGTCGGAGGACACCGAACACCGGGGAGCTGTTTTTT
CRRRRTPNTGELFF
>TRBJ2-3|NA|few|TRBV18
TGTGCCAGCTCACCACTTATTGCACCTAGCACAGATACGCAGTATTTT
CASSPLIAPSTDTQYF
>TRBJ1-2|TRBD1|NA|TRBV7-8
TGTGCCAGCAGCCGCCGGACAGGGCGAGACGACTATGGCTACACCTTC
CASSRRTGRDDYGYTF
>TRBJ1-5|NA|many|TRBV5-1
TGCGCCAGCAGCCATGGGGACGGCAATCAGCCCCAGCATTTT
CASSHGDGNQPQHF
>TRBJ2-5|TRBD2|NA|TRBV7-2
TGTGCCAGCAGCTTAACTAGCGGGAGGTACCAAGAGACCCAGTACTTC
CASSLTSGRYQETQYF
>TRBJ2-3|NA|many|TRBV5-6
TGTGCCAGCAGCTGGACCACAGATACGCAGTATTTT
CASSWTTDTQYF
>TRBJ2-1|TRBD2|many|TRBV5-1
TGCGCCAGCACGCGGACTAGCGGCTACAATGAGCAGTTCTTC
CASTRTSGYNEQFF
>TRBJ2-7|TRBD1|few|TRBV7-9
TGTGCCAGCAGCTTTTGGGACAGACGGTACGAGCAGTACTTC
CASSFWDRRYEQYF
>TRBJ2-2|TRBD2|many|TRBV20-1
TGCAGTGCTAGGCCGGGGGGGGTCACCGGGGAGCTGTTTTTT
CSARPGGVTGELFF
>TRBJ2-2|NA|many|TRBV3-1
TGTGCCAGCATAGGTGTCGGGGACACCGGGGAGCTGTTTTTT
CASIGVGDTGELFF
>TRBJ2-7|NA|many|TRBV12-3/TRBV12-4
TGTGCCAGCAGTTCTCAGACGGTGTCCTACGAGCAGTACTTC
CASSSQTVSYEQYF
>TRBJ2-1|NA|NA|TRBV5-1
TGCGCCAGCAGCCCCGGGGTAGCGGACTACAATGAGCAGTTCTTC
CASSPGVADYNEQFF
>TRBJ2-5|NA|few|TRBV5-1
TGCGCCAGCAGCTTGGCTCCCCAAGAGACCCAGTACTTC
CASSLAPQETQYF
>TRBJ2-1|TRBD1|many|TRBV5-1
TGCGCCAGCAGCCAGGCCCTCTGGACAGGGAGCTCCTACAATGAGCAGTTCTTC
CASSQALWTGSSYNEQFF
>TRBJ2-5|NA|many|TRBV5-1
TGCGCCAGCAGCTTGGTAGCAGGGAGCGGTGAGACCCAGTACTTC
CASSLVAGSGETQYF
>TRBJ2-5|TRBD1|few|TRBV5-1
TGCGCCAGCAGCCCCCTCGGGACAGGCATACCAGAGACCCAGTACTTC
CASSPLGTGIPETQYF
>TRBJ2-1|TRBD2|many|TRBV5-6
TGTGCCAGCAGCATTCCGGGACTAGCGGGAGCTCTGGAGCAGTTCTTC
CASSIPGLAGALEQFF
>TRBJ2-1|TRBD2|many|TRBV7-8
TGTGCCAGCAGCCGGACGAGCGGGAGTAGTGAGCAGTTCTTC
CASSRTSGSSEQFF
>TRBJ1-4|NA|many|TRBV3-1
TGTGCCAGCAGCCAAGCGCCCTTCCGAAAAACTCGGTTTTTT
CASSQAPFRKTRFF
>TRBJ1-2|TRBD1|many|TRBV5-1
TGCGCCAGCAGCGGGGACAGGGGGCAGAGTGGCTACACCTTC
CASSGDRGQSGYTF
>TRBJ2-7|NA|many|TRBV4-1
TGCGCCAGCAGCCCCGCCGGAGGGGCGTTATCGGGTGAGCAGTACTTC
CASSPAGGALSGEQYF
>TRBJ1-1|NA|few|TRBV6-5
TGTGCCAGCAGGGAGCAGGGGAGCACTGAAGCTTTCTTT
CASREQGSTEAFF
>TRBJ2-4|NA|many|TRBV2
TGTGCCAGCAGTGCCGACACCGGTCGCATTCAGTACTTC
CASSADTGRIQYF
>TRBJ1-4|NA|many|TRBV6-1
TGTGCCAGCAGCGTCGGGGCAACTAATGAAAAACTGTTTTTT
CASSVGATNEKLFF
>TRBJ1-1|NA|many|TRBV19
TGTGCCAGTACCATCCCAGGGAGACAAGTGGACACTGAAGCTTTCTTT
CASTIPGRQVDTEAFF
>TRBJ2-1|TRBD2|many|TRBV5-1
TGCGCCAGCAGCAATAGCGGGGGCTCCTACAATGAGCAGTTCTTC
CASSNSGGSYNEQFF
>TRBJ1-2|TRBD1|many|TRBV12-3/TRBV12-4
TGTGCCAGCAGTTTAGCGGGACAGTTCTATGGCTACACCTTC
CASSLAGQFYGYTF
>TRBJ2-1|TRBD2|many|TRBV5-1
TGCGCCAGCAGGGCGGGGGTCTACAATGAGCAGTTCTTC
CASRAGVYNEQFF
>TRBJ2-7|NA|NA|TRBV27
TGTGCCAGCAGTAAGACTAAATTCTACGAGCAGTACTTC
CASSKTKFYEQYF
>TRBJ2-3|NA|NA|TRBV6-1
TGTGCCAGCAGTGATTACGGGATAGACACAGATACGCAGTATTTT
CASSDYGIDTDTQYF
>TRBJ2-5|NA|many|TRBV3-1
TGTGCCAGCAGCCAAGAGACCCCATCTAGCGTTGAGACCCAGTACTTC
CASSQETPSSVETQYF
>TRBJ1-2|TRBD1|many|TRBV27
TGTGCCAGCACTCCACGGGGAGGGGGCGCAGGGGGATATGGCTACACCTTC
CASTPRGGGAGGYGYTF
>TRBJ2-3|TRBD2|few|TRBV3-1
TGTGCCAGCAGCCAAGGTAGCGGGGGGGCGACAGATACGCAGTATTTT
CASSQGSGGATDTQYF
>TRBJ1-1|NA|many|TRBV11-1
TGTGCCAGCAGCTTAAGCCGGGACACTGAAGCTTTCTTT
CASSLSRDTEAFF
>TRBJ2-2|TRBD2|NA|TRBV5-5
TGTGCCAGCAGCCAAAGACTAGCGGGAGGGCTCTGGAACACCGGGGAGCTGTTTTTT
CASSQRLAGGLWNTGELFF
>TRBJ1-1|TRBD1|many|TRBV5-1
TGCGCCAGCAGCACCGGGACAGGGGTTACTGAAGCTTTCTTT
CASSTGTGVTEAFF
>TRBJ2-7|TRBD2|many|TRBV5-1
TGCGCCAGCAGAGCTCCGGGAGGGCCCCACGAGCAGTACTTC
CASRAPGGPHEQYF
>TRBJ2-6|TRBD1|many|TRBV5-1
TGCGCCAGCAGCCTAAGACAGGGGCTGACCGCTGGGGCCAACGTCCTGACTTTC
CASSLRQGLTAGANVLTF
>TRBJ1-1|TRBD1|NA|TRBV20-1
TGCAGTGCTAGTTCGCGGGACAGGGGACCTAGGATGAACACTGAAGCTTTCTTT
CSASSRDRGPRMNTEAFF
>TRBJ2-2|NA|many|TRBV24-1
TGTGCCACCAGTGATGACAGTTTAGGCGGGGAGCTGTTTTTT
CATSDDSLGGELFF
>TRBJ2-3|NA|few|TRBV14
TGTGCCAGCAGCCCAGGGACATCTAGCACAGATACGCAGTATTTT
CASSPGTSSTDTQYF
>TRBJ1-5|NA|many|TRBV10-3
TGTGCCACCGGGGGTGGGGGCGGGGAAAGCAATCAGCCCCAGCATTTT
CATGGGGGESNQPQHF
>TRBJ1-3|NA|NA|TRBV29-1
TGCAGCGTAGCGAAGTCTAGAGGGGGAAGAGGAAACACCATATATTTT
CSVAKSRGGRGNTIYF
>TRBJ1-1|NA|many|TRBV20-1
TGCAGTGCTAGGAGTAGAATAAATATGAACACTGAAGCTTTCTTT
CSARSRINMNTEAFF
>TRBJ1-5|NA|many|TRBV20-1
TGCAGTGCTAGACCGGGGGGTCTTAGCAATCAGCCCCAGCATTTT
CSARPGGLSNQPQHF
>TRBJ2-5|NA|many|TRBV29-1
TGCAGCGTTGAGGGCCAGATCCAAGAGACCCAGTACTTC
CSVEGQIQETQYF
>TRBJ1-1|TRBD1|many|TRBV5-1
TGCGCCAGCAGCCAGGACAGGGCCACTATGAACACTGAAGCTTTCTTT
CASSQDRATMNTEAFF
>TRBJ2-2|NA|many|TRBV24-1
TGTGCCACCAGTGTAAGCGCCACCGGGGAGCTGTTTTTT
CATSVSATGELFF